The clone carrying this T cell receptor (beta chain) has more than one count but fewer than ten. The antigen is not known. cDNA molecules, individually, were tagged with unique molecular identifiers. Each CDR3 protein gets one entry after TCRdb re-called the 5' RACE reads with MiXCR. The sample lists 56,000 or so distinct CDR3 sequences, 8% to 10% occurring once. This specimen comes from a study of early T cells in non-severe SARS-CoV-2 infection. Study at large: Chains were not paired, and sequencing was done on bulk RNA from unsorted whole blood. Regarding the study as a whole: Anti-spike CD8 specificities were favored by VDJdb matching, whose results missed private and CD4 specificities.

The CDR3 length is 15 residues. CDR1 is SGHRS, CDR2 YFSETQ, per germline. V lost 0 bases and J lost 5; bases outside the gene matches: 5. The TCR was taken from an adult who was a healthcare worker with PCR-confirmed SARS-CoV-2 infection or an uninfected control (not recorded which). The chain employs TRBV5-1 and TRBJ2-1, with 7 nucleotides matching TRBD1. Sequenced sample: whole blood. CDR3 amino acids: CASSLVQGENNEQFF. CDR3 bases: TGCGCCAGCAGCTTGGTCCAGGGGGAGAACAATGAGCAGTTCTTC.